Presented here are 13 T cell receptor beta chains from one specimen sequenced in a study of shared clonotypes between healthy human individuals. Using immunoSEQ multiplex PCR, the repertoire was profiled, and TCRdb retains in-frame clones only, with some absent. Of around 1.6 million clones detected, under 99% appear once; the ten largest clones hold less than 0.55%. Sequenced: naive CD4+ T cells sorted from blood. Regarding subset: CD45RA+ positively selected. Every receptor here comes from a man aged 25 to 40 in good health.

The rearrangement joins TRBV28 to TRBJ1-4; no reliable D call. Per germline, CDR1 MDHEN and CDR2 SYDVKM. The V end was cut by 7 bases, the J end by 10 bases, with 22 bases between. This CDR3 has 15 residues. CDR3: CASIPHGIGSGKLFF. The CDR3 DNA reads as TGTGCCAGCATCCCACACGGAATCGGTAGTGGAAAACTGTTTTTT.

The rearrangement joins TRBV6-1 to TRBJ2-3; D may match TRBD1 or TRBD2 (5 bases each). Trimming removed 4 bases at V and 5 bases at J, with 16 bases between. The CDR3 loop spans 15 amino acids. The V gene's germline CDR1 is MNHNS and CDR2 SASEGT. The CDR3: CASSGGWVEEDTQYF. The CDR3 nucleotides read TGTGCCAGCAGTGGGGGGTGGGTGGAGGAAGATACGCAGTATTTT.

A word on this clone: Other DNA sequences of this sample code for an identical CDR3. The chain employs TRBV18 and TRBJ1-1, with D unresolved. The CDR3 extends over 13 amino acids. V dropped 1 base and J dropped 5 bases, with 8 bases sitting between them. The germline CDR1 and CDR2 sequences are KGHSH and LQKENI. In DNA, the CDR3 is TGTGCCAGCTCACCACAGGTAGGGACTGAAGCTTTCTTT. This encodes CASSPQVGTEAFF.

The V call is TRBV5-6, the J call TRBJ1-2; possibly TRBD1 for D (5 bases). The CDR3 is 15 residues long. The germline CDR1 and CDR2 sequences are SGHDT and YYEEEE. Trimming took off 4 bases at V and 0 bases at J, with 13 bases between the two ends. The CDR3 sequence is CASSLLTDSNYGYTF. The CDR3 nucleotides are TGTGCCAGCAGCCTGTTGACAGACTCTAACTATGGCTACACCTTC.

The gene calls are TRBV14 and TRBJ1-1; D remains unclear. The CDR3 sequence is 15 residues long. Per the germline V gene, CDR1 is SGHDN and CDR2 is FVKESK. Trimming stripped 5 bases from V and 5 bases from J, with 18 bases between. The CDR3 protein is CASSSGSQSRTEAFF. The CDR3 region has the DNA TGTGCCAGCAGCTCGGGGTCGCAGTCGCGAACTGAAGCTTTCTTT.

The chain combines TRBV7-9 with TRBJ1-5; tentative D call: TRBD1 (5 bases). Per germline, CDR1 SEHNR and CDR2 FQNEAQ (reference sequence). The CDR3 consists of 15 residues. Trimming took off 1 base at V and 0 bases at J, with 7 bases between the two ends. The CDR3 coding sequence is TGTGCCAGCAGCTTAGGGGGGTCTAGCAATCAGCCCCAGCATTTT. Translated, it gives CASSLGGSSNQPQHF.

This clone showed up just once. The CDR3 sequence is CASRQSGSTYNEQFF. In DNA, the CDR3 is TGTGCCAGCAGACAAAGCGGGTCGACCTACAATGAGCAGTTCTTC. V gene TRBV11-2 combines with J gene TRBJ2-1, with a possible D match to TRBD2 (6 bases). The V and J ends lost 6 bases and 2 bases respectively, with 14 bases between them. The germline CDR1 and CDR2 sequences are SGHAT and FQNNGV. The CDR3 loop spans 15 amino acids.

A remark on this clone: At one boundary the junction diverges from the germline segment, which might be a read error. The rearrangement joins TRBV7-7 to TRBJ2-3; no clear D gene. Per the germline V gene, CDR1 is SSHAT and CDR2 is FNYEAQ (reference sequence). This CDR3 comprises 13 residues. In DNA, the CDR3 is TGTGCTAGCAGCTCCCAAAGAGCAGATACGCAGTATTTT. Translation gives CASSSQRADTQYF.

The J gene is TRBJ1-5, the V gene TRBV7-8; D call uncertain. The V end was cut by 4 bases, the J end by 1 base, with 17 bases between. This CDR3 region has 17 residues. Germline loops: CDR1 SGHVS, CDR2 FQNEAQ. The chain's CDR3 is CASSYAGRFDSNQPQHF. CDR3 DNA: TGTGCCAGCAGCTACGCCGGGAGGTTTGACAGCAATCAGCCCCAGCATTTT.

V is TRBV29-1 and J is TRBJ2-5, with TRBD2 as a possible D gene (5 bases). The CDR3 is 15 residues long. Trimming cost V 4 bases and J 1 base, with 16 bases left between them. Germline loops: CDR1 SQVTM, CDR2 ANQGSEA. CDR3 region: CSVVGPGIVQETQYF. As DNA, the CDR3 is TGCAGCGTTGTAGGGCCGGGGATCGTCCAAGAGACCCAGTACTTC.

The chain uses TRBV5-8 and TRBJ2-7; the D gene is possibly TRBD2 (6 bases). CDR1 SGHTS and CDR2 YDEGEE come from the germline V gene. V was shortened by 0 bases and J by 1 base, with 8 bases between the two germline ends. The CDR3 covers 14 residues. The CDR3, as DNA: TGTGCCAGCAGCTTGGAGACTAGATCCTACGAGCAGTACTTC. Encoded protein: CASSLETRSYEQYF.

The chain recombines TRBV2 with TRBJ2-1, with 9 bases lining up with TRBD2. CDR3 length: 16 residues. Trimming at V came to 6 bases and at J to 7 bases, leaving 13 bases not matched to a gene. Germline V gene data show CDR1 as SNHLY and CDR2 as FYNNEI. CDR3: CASSHLAGYDQNEQFF. Here the CDR3 DNA reads TGTGCCAGCAGCCATCTAGCGGGATACGACCAAAATGAGCAGTTCTTC. The full variable domain, its missing parts supplied by reference TRBV2 and TRBJ2-1, is EPEVTQTPSHQVTQMGQEVILRCVPISNHLYFYWYRQILGQKVEFLVSFYNNEISEKSEIFDDQFSVERPDGSNFTLKIRSTKLEDSAMYFCASSHLAGYDQNEQFFGPGTRLTVL.

V and J are TRBV29-1 and TRBJ2-7; D may match TRBD1 or TRBD2 (5 bases each). Trimming shortened V by 1 base and J by 0 bases, and 19 bases separated the two germline ends. This CDR3 is 17 amino acids long. Germline CDR1 SQVTM, CDR2 ANQGSEA. The CDR3 DNA reads TGCAGCGTTGAAGGTTTTGCAAAGGGGAGATACTCCTACGAGCAGTACTTC. It specifies CSVEGFAKGRYSYEQYF.